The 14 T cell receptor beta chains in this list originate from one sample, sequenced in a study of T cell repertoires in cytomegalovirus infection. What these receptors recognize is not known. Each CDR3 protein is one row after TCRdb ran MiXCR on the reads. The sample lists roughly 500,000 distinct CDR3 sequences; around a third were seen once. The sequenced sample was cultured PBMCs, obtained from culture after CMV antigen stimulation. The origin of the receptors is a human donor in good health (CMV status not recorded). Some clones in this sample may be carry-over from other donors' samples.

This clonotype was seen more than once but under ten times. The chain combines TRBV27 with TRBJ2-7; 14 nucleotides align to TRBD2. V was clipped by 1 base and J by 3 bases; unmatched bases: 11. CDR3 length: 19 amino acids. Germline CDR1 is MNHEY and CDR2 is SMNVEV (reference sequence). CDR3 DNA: TGTGCCAGCAGTTTATTGGGACTAGCGGGAGAGTACCTATACTACGAGCAGTACGTC. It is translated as CASSLLGLAGEYLYYEQYV.

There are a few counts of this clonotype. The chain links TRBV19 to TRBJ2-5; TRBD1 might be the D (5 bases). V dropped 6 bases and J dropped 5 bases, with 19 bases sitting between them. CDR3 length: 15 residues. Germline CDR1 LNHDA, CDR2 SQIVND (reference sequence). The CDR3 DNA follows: TGTGCCAGTAGCCAGGCCGGGTTTAACAGGGAGACCCAGTACTTC. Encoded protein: CASSQAGFNRETQYF.

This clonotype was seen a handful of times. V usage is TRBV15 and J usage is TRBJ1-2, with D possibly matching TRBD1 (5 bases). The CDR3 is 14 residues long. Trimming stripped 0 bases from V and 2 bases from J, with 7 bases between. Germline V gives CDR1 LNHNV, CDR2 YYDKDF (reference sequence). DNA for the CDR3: TGTGCCACCAGCAGAGACAGGGTAAACTATGGCTACACCTTC. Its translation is CATSRDRVNYGYTF. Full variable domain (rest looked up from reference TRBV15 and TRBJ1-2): DAMVIQNPRYQVTQFGKPVTLSCSQTLNHNVMYWYQQKSSQAPKLLFHYYDKDFNNEADTPDNFQSRRPNTSFCFLDIRSPGLGDTAMYLCATSRDRVNYGYTFGSGTRLTVV.

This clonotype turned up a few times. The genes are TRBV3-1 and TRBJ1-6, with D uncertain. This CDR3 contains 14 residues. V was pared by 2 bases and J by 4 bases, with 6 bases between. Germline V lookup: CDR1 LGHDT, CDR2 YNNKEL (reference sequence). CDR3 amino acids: CASSQIEYNSPLHF. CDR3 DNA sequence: TGTGCCAGCAGCCAAATCGAGTATAATTCACCCCTCCACTTT.

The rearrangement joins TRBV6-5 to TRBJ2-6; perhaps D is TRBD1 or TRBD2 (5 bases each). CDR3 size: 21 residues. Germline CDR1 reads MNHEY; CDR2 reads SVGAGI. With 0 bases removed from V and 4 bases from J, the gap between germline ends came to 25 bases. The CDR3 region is CASSYSKFSPGRGNGANVLTF. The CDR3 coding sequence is TGTGCCAGCAGTTACTCGAAGTTCTCTCCAGGGAGAGGAAACGGGGCCAACGTCCTGACTTTC.

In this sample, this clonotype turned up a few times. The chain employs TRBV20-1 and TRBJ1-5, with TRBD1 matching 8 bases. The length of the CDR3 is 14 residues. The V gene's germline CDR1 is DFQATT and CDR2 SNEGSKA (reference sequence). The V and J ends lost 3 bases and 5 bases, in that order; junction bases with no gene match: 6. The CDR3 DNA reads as TGCAGTGCTAGCCAGGACAGGGCCGATCAGCCCCAGCATTTT. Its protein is CSASQDRADQPQHF.

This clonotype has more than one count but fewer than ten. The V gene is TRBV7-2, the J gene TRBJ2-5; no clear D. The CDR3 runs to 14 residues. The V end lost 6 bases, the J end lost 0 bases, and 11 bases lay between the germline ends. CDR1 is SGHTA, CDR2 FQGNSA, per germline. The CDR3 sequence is CASRAPGYQETQYF. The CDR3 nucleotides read TGTGCCAGCAGGGCACCTGGGTACCAAGAGACCCAGTACTTC.

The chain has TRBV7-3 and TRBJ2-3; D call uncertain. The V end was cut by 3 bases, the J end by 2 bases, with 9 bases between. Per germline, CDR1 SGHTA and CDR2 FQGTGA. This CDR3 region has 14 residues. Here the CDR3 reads CASSFKLPTDTQYF. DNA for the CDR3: TGTGCCAGCAGCTTTAAGCTGCCCACAGATACGCAGTATTTT. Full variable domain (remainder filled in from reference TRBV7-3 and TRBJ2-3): GAGVSQTPSNKVTEKGKYVELRCDPISGHTALYWYRQSLGQGPEFLIYFQGTGAADDSGLPNDRFFAVRPEGSVSTLKIQRTERGDSAVYLCASSFKLPTDTQYFGPGTRLTVL.

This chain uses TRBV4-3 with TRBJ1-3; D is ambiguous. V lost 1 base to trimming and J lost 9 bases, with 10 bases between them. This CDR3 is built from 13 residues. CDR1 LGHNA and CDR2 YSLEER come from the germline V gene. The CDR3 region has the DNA TGCGCCAGCAGCCAAGCGAGGAGCGGCACCATATATTTT. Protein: CASSQARSGTIYF.

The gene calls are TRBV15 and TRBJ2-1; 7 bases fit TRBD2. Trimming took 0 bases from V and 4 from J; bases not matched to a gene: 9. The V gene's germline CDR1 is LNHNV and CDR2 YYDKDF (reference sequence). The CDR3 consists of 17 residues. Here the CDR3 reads CATSRDRKRDGYNEQFF. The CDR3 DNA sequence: TGTGCCACCAGCAGAGATCGTAAGCGGGACGGATACAATGAGCAGTTCTTC.

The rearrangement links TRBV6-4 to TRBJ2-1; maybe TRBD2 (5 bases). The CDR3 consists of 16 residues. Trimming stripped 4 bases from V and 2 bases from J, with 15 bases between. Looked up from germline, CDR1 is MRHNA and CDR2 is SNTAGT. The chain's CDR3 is CASSVSGLSPYNEQFF. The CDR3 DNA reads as TGTGCCAGCAGTGTTAGTGGACTCAGCCCCTACAATGAGCAGTTCTTC.

CDR3 sequence: CASRPGARNQPQHF. CDR3 nucleotides: TGTGCCAGCCGACCAGGGGCTCGCAATCAGCCCCAGCATTTT. The V and J genes are TRBV19 and TRBJ1-5; TRBD1 might be the D (6 bases). CDR1 and CDR2 (germline): LNHDA, SQIVND (reference sequence). Trimming left V 9 bases short and J 2 bases short, with 14 bases between. This CDR3 comprises 14 residues.

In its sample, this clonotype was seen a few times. The CDR3 spells CASSQVSLTAGTEAFF. CDR3 bases: TGCGCCAGCAGCCAAGTTAGTTTGACCGCCGGCACTGAAGCTTTCTTT. The rearrangement links TRBV4-1 to TRBJ1-1; the D is unclear. CDR3 length: 16 amino acids. Trimming cost V 1 base and J 4 bases, with 16 bases left between them. Germline V gene sequence: CDR1 MGHRA, CDR2 YSYEKL.

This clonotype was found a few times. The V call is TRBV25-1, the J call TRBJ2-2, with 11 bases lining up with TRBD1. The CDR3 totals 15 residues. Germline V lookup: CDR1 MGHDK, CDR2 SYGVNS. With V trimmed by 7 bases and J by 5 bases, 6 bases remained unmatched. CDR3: CASKPGTGGTGELFF. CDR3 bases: TGTGCCAGCAAACCAGGGACAGGGGGGACCGGGGAGCTGTTTTTT.